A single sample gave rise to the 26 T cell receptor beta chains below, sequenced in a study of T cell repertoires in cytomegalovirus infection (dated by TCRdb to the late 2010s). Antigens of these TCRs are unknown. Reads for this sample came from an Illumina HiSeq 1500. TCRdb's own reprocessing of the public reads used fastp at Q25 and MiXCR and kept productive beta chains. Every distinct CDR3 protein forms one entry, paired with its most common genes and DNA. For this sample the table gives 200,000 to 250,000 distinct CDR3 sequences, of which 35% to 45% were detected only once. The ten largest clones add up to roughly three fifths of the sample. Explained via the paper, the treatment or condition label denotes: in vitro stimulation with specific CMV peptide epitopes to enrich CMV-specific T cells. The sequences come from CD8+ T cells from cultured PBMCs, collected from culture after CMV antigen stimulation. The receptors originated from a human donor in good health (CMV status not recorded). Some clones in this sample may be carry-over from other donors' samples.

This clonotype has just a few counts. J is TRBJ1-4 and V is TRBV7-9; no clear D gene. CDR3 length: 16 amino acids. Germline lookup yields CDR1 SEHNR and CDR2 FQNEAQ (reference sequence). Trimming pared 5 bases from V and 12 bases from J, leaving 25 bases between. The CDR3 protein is CASSPESTSFHEELFF. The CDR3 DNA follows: TGTGCCAGCAGCCCCGAGTCGACCTCCTTTCATGAGGAACTGTTTTTT.

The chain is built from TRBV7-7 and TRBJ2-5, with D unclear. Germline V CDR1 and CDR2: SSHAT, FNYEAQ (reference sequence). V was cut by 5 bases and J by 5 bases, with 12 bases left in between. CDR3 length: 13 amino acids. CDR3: CASSPPDWETQYF. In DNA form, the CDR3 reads TGTGCCAGCAGCCCCCCTGATTGGGAGACCCAGTACTTC.

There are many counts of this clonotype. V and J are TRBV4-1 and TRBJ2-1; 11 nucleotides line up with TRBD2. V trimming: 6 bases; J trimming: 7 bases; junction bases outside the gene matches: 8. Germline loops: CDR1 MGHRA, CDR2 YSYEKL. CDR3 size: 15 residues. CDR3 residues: CASRTSGAFGNEQFF. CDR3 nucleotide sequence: TGCGCCAGCAGGACTAGCGGGGCCTTTGGGAATGAGCAGTTCTTC.

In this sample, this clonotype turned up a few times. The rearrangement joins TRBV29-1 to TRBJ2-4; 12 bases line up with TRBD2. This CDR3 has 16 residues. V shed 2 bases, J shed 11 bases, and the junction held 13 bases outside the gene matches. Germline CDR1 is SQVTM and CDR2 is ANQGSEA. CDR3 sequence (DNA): TGCAGCGTTGAACTTTTTGCTAGCGGGAGGGCCAGGGTTCAGTACTTC. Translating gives CSVELFASGRARVQYF.

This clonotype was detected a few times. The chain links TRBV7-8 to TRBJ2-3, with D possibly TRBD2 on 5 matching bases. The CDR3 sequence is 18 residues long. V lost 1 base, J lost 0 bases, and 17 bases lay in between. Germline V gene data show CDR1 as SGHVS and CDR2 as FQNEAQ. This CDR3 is CASSLGVDYGSSTDTQYF. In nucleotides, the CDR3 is TGTGCCAGCAGCTTAGGTGTAGACTACGGCTCTAGCACAGATACGCAGTATTTT.

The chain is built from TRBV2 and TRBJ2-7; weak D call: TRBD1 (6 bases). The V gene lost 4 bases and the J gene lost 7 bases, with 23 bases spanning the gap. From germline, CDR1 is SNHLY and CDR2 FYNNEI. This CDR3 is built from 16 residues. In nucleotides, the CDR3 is TGTGCCAGCAGTGGAAACAGGGTGGATGCCCTGGAAGAGCAGTACTTC. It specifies CASSGNRVDALEEQYF.

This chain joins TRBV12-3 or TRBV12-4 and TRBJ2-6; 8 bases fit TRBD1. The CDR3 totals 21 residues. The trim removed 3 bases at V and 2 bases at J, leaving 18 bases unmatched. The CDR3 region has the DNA TGTGCCAGCAGTTTCGTATTTTACGGCGGACAGGGAGGTCCTGGGGCCAACGTCCTGACTTTC. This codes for CASSFVFYGGQGGPGANVLTF.

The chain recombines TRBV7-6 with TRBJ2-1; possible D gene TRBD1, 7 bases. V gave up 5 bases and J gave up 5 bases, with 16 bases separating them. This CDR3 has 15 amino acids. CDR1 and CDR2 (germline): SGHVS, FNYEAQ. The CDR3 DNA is TGTGCCAGCAGCCACAGCGGAGGGGGCCACAATGAGCAGTTCTTC. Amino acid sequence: CASSHSGGGHNEQFF.

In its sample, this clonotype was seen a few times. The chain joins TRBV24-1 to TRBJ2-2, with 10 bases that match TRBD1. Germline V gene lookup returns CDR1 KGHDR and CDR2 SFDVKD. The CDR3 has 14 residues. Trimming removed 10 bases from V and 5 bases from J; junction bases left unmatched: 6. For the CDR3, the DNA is TGTGCCACTACCGGGACAGGGGAGACCGGGGAGCTGTTTTTT. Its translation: CATTGTGETGELFF.

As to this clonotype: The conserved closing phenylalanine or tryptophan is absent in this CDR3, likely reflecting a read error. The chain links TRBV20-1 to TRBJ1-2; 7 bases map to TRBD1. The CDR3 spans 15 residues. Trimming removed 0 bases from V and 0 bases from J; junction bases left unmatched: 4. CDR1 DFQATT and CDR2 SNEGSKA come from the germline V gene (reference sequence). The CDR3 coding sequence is TGCAGTGCTAGAGACGGACAGGACCCTAACTATGGCTACACCTTA. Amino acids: CSARDGQDPNYGYTL.

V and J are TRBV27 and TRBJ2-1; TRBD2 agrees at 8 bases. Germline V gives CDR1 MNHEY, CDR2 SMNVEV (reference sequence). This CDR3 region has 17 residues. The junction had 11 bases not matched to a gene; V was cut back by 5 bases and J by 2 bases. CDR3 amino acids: CASSLTPGGFAYNEQFF. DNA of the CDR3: TGTGCCAGCAGTCTAACCCCGGGGGGGTTTGCCTACAATGAGCAGTTCTTC.

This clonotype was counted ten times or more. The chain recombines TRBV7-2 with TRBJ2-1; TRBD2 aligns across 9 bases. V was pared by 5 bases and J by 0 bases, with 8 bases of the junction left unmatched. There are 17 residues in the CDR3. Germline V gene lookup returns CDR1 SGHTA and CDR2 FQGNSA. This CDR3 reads CASSRPSGTRSYNEQFF. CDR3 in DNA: TGTGCCAGCAGCCGCCCTAGCGGGACACGCTCCTACAATGAGCAGTTCTTC.

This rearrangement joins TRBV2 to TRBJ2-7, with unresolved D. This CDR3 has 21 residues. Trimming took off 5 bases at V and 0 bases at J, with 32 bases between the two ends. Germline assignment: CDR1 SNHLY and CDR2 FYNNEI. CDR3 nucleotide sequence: TGTGCCAGCAGTCAACGGGTAACTGTACAGCAACGCAGAAGGAGCTCCTACGAGCAGTACTTC. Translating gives CASSQRVTVQQRRRSSYEQYF.

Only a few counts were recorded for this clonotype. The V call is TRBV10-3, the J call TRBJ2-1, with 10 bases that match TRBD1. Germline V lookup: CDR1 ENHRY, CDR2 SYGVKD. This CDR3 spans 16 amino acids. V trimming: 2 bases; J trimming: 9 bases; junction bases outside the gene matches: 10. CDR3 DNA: TGTGCCATCAGTGAGGCAGACAGGGGGCATTTGTCTGAGCAGTTCTTC. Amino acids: CAISEADRGHLSEQFF.

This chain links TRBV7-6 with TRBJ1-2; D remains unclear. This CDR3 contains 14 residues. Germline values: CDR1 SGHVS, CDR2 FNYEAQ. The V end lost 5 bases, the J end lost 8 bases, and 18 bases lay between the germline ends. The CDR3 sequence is CASSLSGGSKGYTF. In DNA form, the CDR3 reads TGTGCCAGCAGCCTCAGTGGAGGGTCGAAGGGCTACACCTTC.

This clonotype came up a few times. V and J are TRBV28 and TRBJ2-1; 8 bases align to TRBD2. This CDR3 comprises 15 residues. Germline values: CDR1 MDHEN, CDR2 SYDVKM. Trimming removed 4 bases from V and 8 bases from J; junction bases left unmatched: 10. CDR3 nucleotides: TGTGCCAGCAGTTACGGACTAGCAGGGTCAGATGAGCAGTTCTTC. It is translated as CASSYGLAGSDEQFF. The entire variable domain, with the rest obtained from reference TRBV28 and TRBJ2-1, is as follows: DVKVTQSSRYLVKRTGEKVFLECVQDMDHENMFWYRQDPGLGLRLIYFSYDVKMKEKGDIPEGYSVSREKKERFSLILESASTNQTSMYLCASSYGLAGSDEQFFGPGTRLTVL.

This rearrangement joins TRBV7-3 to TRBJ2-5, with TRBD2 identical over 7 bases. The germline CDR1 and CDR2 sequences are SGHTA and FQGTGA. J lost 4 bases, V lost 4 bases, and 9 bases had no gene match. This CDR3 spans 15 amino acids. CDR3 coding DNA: TGTGCCAGCAGCTCGAGCGGGGCAATAGGAGAGACCCAGTACTTC. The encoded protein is CASSSSGAIGETQYF.

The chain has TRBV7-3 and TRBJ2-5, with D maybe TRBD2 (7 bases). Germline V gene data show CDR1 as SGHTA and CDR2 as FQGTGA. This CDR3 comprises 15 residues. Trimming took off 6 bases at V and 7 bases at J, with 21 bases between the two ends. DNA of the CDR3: TGTGCCAGCAGTAGAGGGGGGGGCAGTAAGTGGACCCAGTACTTC. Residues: CASSRGGGSKWTQYF.

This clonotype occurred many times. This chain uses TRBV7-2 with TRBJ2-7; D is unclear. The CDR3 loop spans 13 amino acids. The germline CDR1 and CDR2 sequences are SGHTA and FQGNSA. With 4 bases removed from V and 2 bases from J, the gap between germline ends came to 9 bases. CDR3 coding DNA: TGTGCCAGCAGCTACTTCACGGCCTACGAGCAGTACTTC. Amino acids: CASSYFTAYEQYF.

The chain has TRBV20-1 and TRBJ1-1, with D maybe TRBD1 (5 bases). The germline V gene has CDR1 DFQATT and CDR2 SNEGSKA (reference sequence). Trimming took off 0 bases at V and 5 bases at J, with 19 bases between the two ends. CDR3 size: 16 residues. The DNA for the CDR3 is TGCAGTGCTAGAGAGGGGACTGGGGCGACACTTACTGAAGCTTTCTTT. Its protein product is CSAREGTGATLTEAFF.

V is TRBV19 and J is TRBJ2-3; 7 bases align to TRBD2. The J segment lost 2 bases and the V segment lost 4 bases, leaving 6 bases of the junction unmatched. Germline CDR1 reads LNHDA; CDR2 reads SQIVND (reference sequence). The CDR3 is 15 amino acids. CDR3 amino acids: CASSTPAGLTDTQYF. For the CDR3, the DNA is TGTGCCAGTAGTACCCCAGCGGGGCTCACAGATACGCAGTATTTT.

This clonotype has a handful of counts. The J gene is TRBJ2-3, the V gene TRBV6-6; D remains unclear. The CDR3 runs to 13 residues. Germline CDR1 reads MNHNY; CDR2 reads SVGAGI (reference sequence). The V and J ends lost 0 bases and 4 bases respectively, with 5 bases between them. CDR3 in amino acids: CASSYSRSDTQYF. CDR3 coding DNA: TGTGCCAGCAGTTACTCTCGTTCAGATACGCAGTATTTT.

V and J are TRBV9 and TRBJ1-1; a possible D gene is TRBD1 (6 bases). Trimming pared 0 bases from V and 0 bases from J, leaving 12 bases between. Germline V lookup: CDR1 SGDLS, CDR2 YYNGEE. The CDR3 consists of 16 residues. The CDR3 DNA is TGTGCCAGCAGCGTAGCGGCGGGGGCGATGAACACTGAAGCTTTCTTT. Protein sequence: CASSVAAGAMNTEAFF.

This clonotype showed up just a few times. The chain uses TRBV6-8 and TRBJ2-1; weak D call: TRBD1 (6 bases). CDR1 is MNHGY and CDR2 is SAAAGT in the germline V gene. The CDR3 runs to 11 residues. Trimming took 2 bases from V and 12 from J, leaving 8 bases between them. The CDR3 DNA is TGTGCCAGCAGTTACGGCAGGGGGCAGTTCTTC. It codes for CASSYGRGQFF.

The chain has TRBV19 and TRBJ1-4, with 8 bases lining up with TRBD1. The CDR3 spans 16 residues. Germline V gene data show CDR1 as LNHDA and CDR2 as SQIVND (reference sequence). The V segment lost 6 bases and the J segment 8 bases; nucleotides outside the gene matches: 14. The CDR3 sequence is CASRPRPGQEIEKLFF. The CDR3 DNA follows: TGTGCCAGTAGACCACGCCCGGGACAGGAAATCGAAAAACTGTTTTTT.

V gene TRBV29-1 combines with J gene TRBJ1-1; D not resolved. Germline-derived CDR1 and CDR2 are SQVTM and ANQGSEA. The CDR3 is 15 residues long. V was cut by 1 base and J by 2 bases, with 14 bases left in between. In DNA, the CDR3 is TGCAGCGTTGAAGGTCAGGAACAGCTTAACACTGAAGCTTTCTTT. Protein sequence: CSVEGQEQLNTEAFF.